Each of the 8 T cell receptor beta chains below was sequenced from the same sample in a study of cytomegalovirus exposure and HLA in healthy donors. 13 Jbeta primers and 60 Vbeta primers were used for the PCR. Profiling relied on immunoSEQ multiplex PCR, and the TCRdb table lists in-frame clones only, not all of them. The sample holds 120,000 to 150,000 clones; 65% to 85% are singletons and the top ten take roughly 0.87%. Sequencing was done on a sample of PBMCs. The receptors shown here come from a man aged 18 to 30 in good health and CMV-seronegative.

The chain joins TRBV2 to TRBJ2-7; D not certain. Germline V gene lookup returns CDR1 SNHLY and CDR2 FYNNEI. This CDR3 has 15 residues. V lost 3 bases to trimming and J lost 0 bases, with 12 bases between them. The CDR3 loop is CASSEIVSSSYEQYF. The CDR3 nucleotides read TGTGCCAGCAGTGAGATAGTATCGAGCTCCTACGAGCAGTACTTC.

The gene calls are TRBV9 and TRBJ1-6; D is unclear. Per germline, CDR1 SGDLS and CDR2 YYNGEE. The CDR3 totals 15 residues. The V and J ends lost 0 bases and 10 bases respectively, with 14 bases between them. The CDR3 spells CASSVAGAENSPLHF. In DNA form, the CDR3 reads TGTGCCAGCAGCGTAGCTGGTGCAGAAAACTCACCCCTCCACTTT.

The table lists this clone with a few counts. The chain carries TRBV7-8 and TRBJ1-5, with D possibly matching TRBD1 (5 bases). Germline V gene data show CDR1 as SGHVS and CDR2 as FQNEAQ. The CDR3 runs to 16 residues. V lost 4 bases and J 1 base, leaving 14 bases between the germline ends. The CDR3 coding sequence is TGTGCCAGCAGCTCCGCTCAGGGCCGCAGCAATCAGCCCCAGCATTTT. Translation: CASSSAQGRSNQPQHF.

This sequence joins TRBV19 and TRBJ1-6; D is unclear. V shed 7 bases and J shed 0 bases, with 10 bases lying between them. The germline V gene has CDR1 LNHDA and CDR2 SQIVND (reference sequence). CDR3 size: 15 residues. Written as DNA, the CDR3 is TGTGCCAGTAAACCAGCGAGCTCCTATAATTCACCCCTCCACTTT. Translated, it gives CASKPASSYNSPLHF. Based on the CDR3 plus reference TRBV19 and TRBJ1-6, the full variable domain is DGGITQSPKYLFRKEGQNVTLSCEQNLNHDAMYWYRQDPGQGLRLIYYSQIVNDFQKGDIAEGYSVSREKKESFPLTVTSAQKNPTAFYLCASKPASSYNSPLHFGNGTRLTVT.

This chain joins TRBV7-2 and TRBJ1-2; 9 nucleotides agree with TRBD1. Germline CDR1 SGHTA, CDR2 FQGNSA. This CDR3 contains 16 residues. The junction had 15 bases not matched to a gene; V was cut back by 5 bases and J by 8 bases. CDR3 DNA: TGTGCCAGCAGCCCCCGGGAAACAGGGGGCGCAAGGGGCTACACCTTC. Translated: CASSPRETGGARGYTF.

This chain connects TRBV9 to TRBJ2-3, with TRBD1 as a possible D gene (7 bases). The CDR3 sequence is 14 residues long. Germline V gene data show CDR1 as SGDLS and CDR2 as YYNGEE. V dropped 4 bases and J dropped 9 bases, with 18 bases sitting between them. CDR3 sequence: CASSSQGGAQTQYF. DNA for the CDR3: TGTGCCAGCAGCTCCCAGGGGGGCGCCCAGACGCAGTATTTT.

The DNA of the CDR3 is TGTGCCAGCAGAAGGGGGAACAGGGGGTATTACAATCAGCCCCAGCATTTT. Translated, it gives CASRRGNRGYYNQPQHF. The V gene is TRBV28, the J gene TRBJ1-5; 8 positions match TRBD1. The CDR3 spans 17 residues. With 6 bases clipped from V and 3 bases from J, the junction kept 13 bases outside the gene matches. Germline CDR1 reads MDHEN; CDR2 reads SYDVKM.

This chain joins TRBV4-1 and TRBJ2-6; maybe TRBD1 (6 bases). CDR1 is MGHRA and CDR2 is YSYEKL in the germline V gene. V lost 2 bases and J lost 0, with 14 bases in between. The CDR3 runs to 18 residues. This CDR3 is CASSQSSDRLSGANVLTF. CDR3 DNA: TGCGCCAGCAGCCAATCCTCAGACAGGCTCTCTGGGGCCAACGTCCTGACTTTC.